Listed below are T cell receptor beta chains from one sample, sequenced in a study of blood T cell repertoires in COVID-19. Libraries were prepared by immunoSEQ multiplex PCR; TCRdb keeps only in-frame clonotypes and omits some of them. The table includes 250,000 to 300,000 clones, 70% to 90% detected once. Sequenced: PBMCs or T cells enriched from blood (not recorded which). Receptors were obtained from a woman aged 25 to 39 who had recovered from COVID-19. Both conserved end residues are part of each CDR3. D genes are given only for firm matches.

TGTGCCAGCAGCAGGACACGGAATTCACCCCTCCACTTT,CASSRTRNSPLHF,TRBV7-9,TRBJ1-6,NA
TGTGCCAGCAGCTTAGGCAGGGGTCCGCCACTGAACACTGAAGCTTTCTTT,CASSLGRGPPLNTEAFF,TRBV7-3,TRBJ1-1,NA
TGTGCCAGCAGTGCCAAGCGAGGGGGGGGAGAGACCCAGTACTTC,CASSAKRGGGETQYF,TRBV27,TRBJ2-5,NA
TGTGCCAGCAGCACGGGTTGGGGCACAGATACGCAGTATTTT,CASSTGWGTDTQYF,TRBV28,TRBJ2-3,NA
TGTGCCAGCAGTTTAATACAGGGGTTGGAACTGTTTTTT,CASSLIQGLELFF,TRBV27,TRBJ1-4,TRBD1
TGTGCCAGCAGCCCGGATCGTAACAGGGGCCTTTACTATTCAGGCTACACCTTC,CASSPDRNRGLYYSGYTF,TRBV5-6,TRBJ1-2,TRBD1
TGCGCCAGCAGCTTAGGACAGACCGCTTACGAGCAGTACTTC,CASSLGQTAYEQYF,TRBV5-1,TRBJ2-7,NA
TGTGCCAGCAGCTCTGGGGGGACAGGGTTCAATGAGCAGTTCTTC,CASSSGGTGFNEQFF,TRBV5-6,TRBJ2-1,TRBD1
TGCGCCAGCAGCCAAGATACCACCCGGGGGGGACTCCAAGAGACCCAGTACTTC,CASSQDTTRGGLQETQYF,TRBV4-1,TRBJ2-5,TRBD2
TGCAGCGTTGCTCGGCAAGAGACCCAGTACTTC,CSVARQETQYF,TRBV29-1,TRBJ2-5,NA
TGTGCCAGCAGTTTAGACGGGAATCAGCCCCAGCATTTT,CASSLDGNQPQHF,TRBV27,TRBJ1-5,NA
TGTGCCAGCCAAGGACCAGGGTTCCATGGCTACACCTTC,CASQGPGFHGYTF,TRBV3-1/TRBV3-2,TRBJ1-2,NA
TGTGCCAGCAGTACGAGGGGGCGCCGGGAGACCCAGTACTTC,CASSTRGRRETQYF,TRBV27,TRBJ2-5,TRBD1